These 29 T cell receptor beta chains came from one sample sequenced in a study of control samples from healthy donors and cancer patients. TCRdb's table, derived via immunoSEQ multiplex PCR, lists solely in-frame clones and lacks some. Among about 110,000 clones listed, roughly 91% were seen once. Material: blood. All receptors come from a woman aged 45-65 years in good health.

The V and J genes are TRBV18 and TRBJ2-1, with D perhaps TRBD2 (6 bases). V lost 0 bases to trimming and J lost 8 bases, with 11 bases between them. The germline V gene has CDR1 KGHSH and CDR2 LQKENI. The length of the CDR3 is 14 residues. The CDR3 DNA follows: TGTGCCAGCTCACCACCGGGGGGATCCTATGAGCAGTTCTTC. This encodes CASSPPGGSYEQFF.

The gene calls are TRBV30 and TRBJ1-1, with a possible D match to TRBD1 (5 bases). The CDR3 spans 14 residues. Trimming removed 1 base from V and 4 bases from J, with 13 bases in between. Germline assignment: CDR1 GTSNPN and CDR2 SVGIG (reference sequence). The DNA for the CDR3 is TGTGCCTGGAGTGCTATGGGGCTGGGCACTGAAGCTTTCTTT. This codes for CAWSAMGLGTEAFF.

The chain recombines TRBV9 with TRBJ1-2; D is unclear. This CDR3 has 13 residues. Trimming cost V 0 bases and J 6 bases, with 9 bases left between them. Germline V lookup: CDR1 SGDLS, CDR2 YYNGEE. The DNA of the CDR3 is TGTGCCAGCAGCGTAGGGTGGGGTAATGGCTACACCTTC. It is translated as CASSVGWGNGYTF.

J is TRBJ2-2 and V is TRBV29-1; D is unresolved. Germline CDR1 reads SQVTM; CDR2 reads ANQGSEA. The CDR3 has 14 residues. Trimming removed 4 bases from V and 5 bases from J, with 14 bases in between. Here the CDR3 DNA reads TGCAGCGTTGGAGGCCCAGGCCGAACCGGGGAGCTGTTTTTT. Translated: CSVGGPGRTGELFF.

The chain uses TRBV6-6 and TRBJ2-6; D uncertain. The CDR3 is made up of 16 amino acids. Germline V gives CDR1 MNHNY, CDR2 SVGAGI (reference sequence). Trimming shortened V by 8 bases and J by 4 bases, and 18 bases separated the two germline ends. The CDR3 is CASRTPLLRGANVLTF. As DNA, the CDR3 is TGTGCCAGCCGTACACCCCTCTTGAGAGGGGCCAACGTCCTGACTTTC.

V usage is TRBV11-1 and J usage is TRBJ1-1; the match to TRBD1 covers 11 bases. J was trimmed by 11 bases and V by 6 bases; bases with no gene match: 11. Germline-derived CDR1 and CDR2 are SGHAT and FQDESV (reference sequence). This CDR3 is 14 amino acids long. The CDR3 DNA is TGTGCCAGCAGGCTGACCGGGACAGGGGGACGTGCTTTCTTT. Amino acid sequence: CASRLTGTGGRAFF. The whole variable domain, filled in from reference TRBV11-1 and TRBJ1-1, reads EAEVAQSPRYKITEKSQAVAFWCDPISGHATLYWYRQILGQGPELLVQFQDESVVDDSQLPKDRFSAERLKGVDSTLKIQPAELGDSAMYLCASRLTGTGGRAFFGQGTRLTVV.

The CDR3 loop is CASKRGGWADTQYF. In DNA, the CDR3 is TGTGCCAGTAAGCGGGGGGGCTGGGCAGATACGCAGTATTTT. The chain links TRBV25-1 to TRBJ2-3; TRBD2 matches 10 bases. Losses at the gene ends were 9 bases for V and 4 bases for J; bases not matched to a gene: 7. Germline V CDR1 and CDR2: MGHDK, SYGVNS. The CDR3 loop spans 14 amino acids.

The chain joins TRBV19 to TRBJ2-7, with 8 bases that match TRBD1. The J segment lost 5 bases and the V segment lost 6 bases, leaving 9 bases of the junction unmatched. This CDR3 has 14 amino acids. The germline gives CDR1 LNHDA, CDR2 SQIVND (reference sequence). CDR3 DNA sequence: TGTGCCAGTAGGGACAGGGTGCAGTCAAACGAGCAGTACTTC. It yields the protein CASRDRVQSNEQYF.

The rearrangement uses TRBV18 and TRBJ1-5, with a weak D call TRBD1 (5 bases). The V end lost 4 bases, the J end lost 0 bases, and 28 bases lay between the germline ends. The CDR3 is made up of 21 amino acids. Germline-derived CDR1 and CDR2 are KGHSH and LQKENI. This chain's CDR3 is CASSRRVSKDRLGYSNQPQHF. The CDR3 nucleotides are TGTGCCAGCTCACGCAGGGTCAGTAAAGACCGGCTGGGGTATAGCAATCAGCCCCAGCATTTT. Full variable domain (missing parts from reference TRBV18 and TRBJ1-5): NAGVMQNPRHLVRRRGQEARLRCSPMKGHSHVYWYRQLPEEGLKFMVYLQKENIIDESGMPKERFSAEFPKEGPSILRIQQVVRGDSAAYFCASSRRVSKDRLGYSNQPQHFGDGTRLSIL.

V is TRBV6-5 and J is TRBJ1-1, with D maybe TRBD1 (5 bases). Trimming removed 8 bases from V and 5 bases from J, with 15 bases in between. In germline, CDR1 is MNHEY, CDR2 SVGAGI. The CDR3 is 13 amino acids. The CDR3 loop is CASRTTGFTEAFF. In nucleotides, the CDR3 is TGTGCCAGCCGAACTACAGGTTTTACTGAAGCTTTCTTT.

Here the CDR3 DNA reads TGTGCCAGCAGTAGACTTTACTTAGGCACAGATACGCAGTATTTT. Translation gives CASSRLYLGTDTQYF. The rearrangement links TRBV2 to TRBJ2-3; D uncertain. This CDR3 region has 15 residues. Germline lookup yields CDR1 SNHLY and CDR2 FYNNEI. Trimming pared 5 bases from V and 1 base from J, leaving 13 bases between.

This chain uses TRBV15 with TRBJ1-6; D unclear. This CDR3 comprises 18 residues. Deletions cut 1 base from V and 0 bases from J, with 13 bases between. Germline V CDR1 and CDR2: LNHNV, YYDKDF (reference sequence). The CDR3 here is CATSRAWTRSSYNSPLHF. CDR3 DNA sequence: TGTGCCACCAGCAGAGCCTGGACCCGTAGCTCCTATAATTCACCCCTCCACTTT.

V and J are TRBV21-1 and TRBJ2-1; the table's D call, TRBD2, was not checked against the DNA. TRBV21-1 counts as a pseudogene. This CDR3 contains 16 residues. The CDR3 loop reads CASGRREEGGPNEQFF. The CDR3 DNA reads TGTGCCAGCGGAAGGCGGGAGGAGGGGGGGCCCAATGAGCAGTTCTTC.

The V gene is TRBV3-1 (or the pseudogene TRBV3-2), the J gene TRBJ2-3; D is perhaps TRBD2 (6 bases). CDR1 is LGHDT, CDR2 YNNKEL, per germline (reference sequence). This CDR3 has 17 amino acids. The germline V and J ends were trimmed by 0 bases and 2 bases, with 15 bases remaining between them. The chain's CDR3 is CASSQDLGGDDTDTQYF. The CDR3 DNA sequence: TGTGCCAGCAGCCAAGATCTCGGCGGGGACGACACAGATACGCAGTATTTT.

V usage is TRBV7-9 and J usage is TRBJ2-7, with 7 bases lining up with TRBD1. CDR3 length equals 14 residues. Trimming cost V 5 bases and J 5 bases; bases outside gene matches: 9. The germline V gene encodes CDR1 SEHNR and CDR2 FQNEAQ (reference sequence). The CDR3 DNA reads TGTGCCAGCAGCCAAAGGGGGCGAGGAAACGAGCAGTACTTC. Its translation: CASSQRGRGNEQYF.

This sequence joins TRBV25-1 and TRBJ1-3, with D perhaps matching TRBD1 (6 bases). Between the trimmed V and J ends, which lost 1 base and 4 bases, there was a span of 11 bases. Germline-derived CDR1 and CDR2 are MGHDK and SYGVNS. This CDR3 has 15 residues. The CDR3, as DNA: TGTGCCAGCAGTGAATGGGTAGGGGGAGGAAACACCATATATTTT. It translates to CASSEWVGGGNTIYF.

The chain uses TRBV30 and TRBJ1-2, with 7 nucleotides matching TRBD1. V lost 5 bases and J lost 7; bases outside the gene matches: 16. In germline, CDR1 is GTSNPN, CDR2 SVGIG (reference sequence). CDR3 length equals 15 residues. CDR3 coding DNA: TGTGCCTGGGACCGTAGGGGCAGGGGGAACAGTGGCTACACCTTC. This translates into CAWDRRGRGNSGYTF.

The chain recombines TRBV4-3 with TRBJ2-3, with a tentative D call TRBD2 (5 bases). Germline values: CDR1 LGHNA, CDR2 YSLEER. V shed 5 bases and J shed 2 bases, with 14 bases lying between them. This CDR3 region has 15 residues. Here the CDR3 DNA reads TGCGCCAGCAGCAACATTTTGGACTCCACAGATACGCAGTATTTT. This sequence encodes CASSNILDSTDTQYF.

The rearrangement joins TRBV7-8 to TRBJ2-7; weak D call: TRBD1 (6 bases). V was pared by 5 bases and J by 1 base, with 21 bases between. There are 17 residues in the CDR3. The germline V gene encodes CDR1 SGHVS and CDR2 FQNEAQ. DNA of the CDR3: TGTGCCAGCAGCAAAGGGGGTGGCAGCCGATTATCCTACGAGCAGTACGTC. Its translation is CASSKGGGSRLSYEQYV.

V usage is TRBV27 and J usage is TRBJ1-6; D possibly corresponds to TRBD1 (6 bases). Germline CDR1 reads MNHEY; CDR2 reads SMNVEV (reference sequence). V lost 6 bases, J lost 7 bases, and 10 bases lay in between. The CDR3 covers 13 residues. The CDR3 loop reads CASRIQGNSPLHF. Written as DNA, the CDR3 is TGTGCCAGCAGGATCCAGGGGAATTCACCCCTCCACTTT.

The V gene is TRBV10-1, the J gene TRBJ1-2; the D gene is possibly TRBD1 (6 bases). Germline V gene data show CDR1 as WNHNN and CDR2 as SYGVQD (reference sequence). The V end lost 9 bases, the J end lost 3 bases, and 11 bases lay between the germline ends. This CDR3 is built from 12 residues. In DNA form, the CDR3 reads TGCGCCAGTTCGGACAGAGACTATGGCTACACCTTC. Translated, it gives CASSDRDYGYTF.

The chain carries TRBV7-2 and TRBJ2-1, with 16 bases that match TRBD2. This CDR3 comprises 16 residues. CDR1 and CDR2 from the germline V gene are SGHTA and FQGNSA. The trim removed 5 bases at V and 8 bases at J, leaving 6 bases unmatched. CDR3 sequence: CASSPGLAGGPYEQFF. Here the CDR3 DNA reads TGTGCCAGCAGCCCGGGACTAGCGGGAGGGCCCTATGAGCAGTTCTTC.

J is TRBJ2-7 and V is TRBV7-9; D may be TRBD2 (5 bases). CDR1 and CDR2 (germline): SEHNR, FQNEAQ (reference sequence). This CDR3 contains 15 residues. V was trimmed by 5 bases and J by 6 bases, leaving 20 bases between them. The CDR3 spells CASSPGPAEEGEQYV. Written as DNA, the CDR3 is TGTGCCAGCAGCCCGGGCCCGGCGGAGGAAGGCGAGCAGTACGTC.

The chain has TRBV19 and TRBJ1-5, with TRBD1 matching over 8 bases. V was clipped by 5 bases and J by 1 base; unmatched bases: 7. The germline V gene encodes CDR1 LNHDA and CDR2 SQIVND (reference sequence). This CDR3 region has 16 residues. Here the CDR3 reads CASSEDRVESNQPQHF. DNA for the CDR3: TGTGCCAGTAGTGAGGACAGGGTTGAGAGCAATCAGCCCCAGCATTTT. The entire variable domain, with the rest obtained from reference TRBV19 and TRBJ1-5, is as follows: DGGITQSPKYLFRKEGQNVTLSCEQNLNHDAMYWYRQDPGQGLRLIYYSQIVNDFQKGDIAEGYSVSREKKESFPLTVTSAQKNPTAFYLCASSEDRVESNQPQHFGDGTRLSIL.

In DNA, the CDR3 is TGTGCCAGCAGCGCAGCAGGGGGCCGAAATGGCTACACCTTC. This translates into CASSAAGGRNGYTF. This chain connects TRBV3-1 (or the pseudogene TRBV3-2) to TRBJ1-2, with TRBD1 matching 8 bases. J lost 6 bases, V lost 5 bases, and 8 bases had no gene match. Germline lookup yields CDR1 LGHDT and CDR2 YNNKEL (reference sequence). The CDR3 extends over 14 amino acids.

The V gene is TRBV6-5, the J gene TRBJ1-3; 7 bases align to TRBD1. The ends lost 4 bases at V and 5 bases at J; junction bases unmatched: 5. This CDR3 comprises 14 residues. Germline V gives CDR1 MNHEY, CDR2 SVGAGI. In DNA, the CDR3 is TGTGCCAGCAGTTCCCGGACAGGAAGAAACACCATATATTTT. Translation gives CASSSRTGRNTIYF.

In its sample, this clone was seen a few times. The chain uses TRBV18 and TRBJ1-1; D is unclear. Between the trimmed V and J ends, which lost 3 bases and 0 bases, there was a span of 11 bases. CDR1 is KGHSH, CDR2 LQKENI, per germline. The CDR3 runs to 15 residues. The CDR3, as DNA: TGTGCCAGCTCACCCACTACGGGTTTGAACACTGAAGCTTTCTTT. Protein product: CASSPTTGLNTEAFF. The entire variable domain, with the rest obtained from reference TRBV18 and TRBJ1-1, is as follows: NAGVMQNPRHLVRRRGQEARLRCSPMKGHSHVYWYRQLPEEGLKFMVYLQKENIIDESGMPKERFSAEFPKEGPSILRIQQVVRGDSAAYFCASSPTTGLNTEAFFGQGTRLTVV.

V and J are TRBV12-3 or TRBV12-4 and TRBJ1-1; D gene unclear. There are 13 residues in the CDR3. The germline V and J ends were trimmed by 6 bases and 1 base, with 9 bases remaining between them. CDR3 nucleotides: TGTGCCAGCAGCCCTCAGCAGAACACTGAAGCTTTCTTT. Translating gives CASSPQQNTEAFF.

The V and J genes are TRBV4-3 and TRBJ2-3; 14 bases agree with TRBD2. Germline V lookup: CDR1 LGHNA, CDR2 YSLEER. CDR3 length equals 20 residues. With V trimmed by 4 bases and J by 1 base, 13 bases remained unmatched. The CDR3 sequence: CASSPGKGLAGAGRTDTQYF. The CDR3, as DNA: TGCGCCAGCAGCCCCGGCAAGGGACTAGCGGGAGCCGGCCGCACAGATACGCAGTATTTT.